A single sample gave rise to the 20 T cell receptor beta chains below, sequenced in a study of blood T cell repertoires in COVID-19. Using immunoSEQ multiplex PCR, the repertoire was profiled, and TCRdb retains in-frame clones only, with some absent. The top ten clones hold roughly 2.2% of a sample with about 200,000 clones, roughly nine tenths of them seen once. Sequenced: peripheral blood. Receptor source: a woman between 50 and 59 years old with acute or convalescent COVID-19.

This sequence joins TRBV5-4 and TRBJ2-7, with 10 bases that match TRBD1. This CDR3 has 14 amino acids. CDR1 SGHNT and CDR2 YYREEE come from the germline V gene (reference sequence). V shed 3 bases, J shed 5 bases, and the junction held 5 bases outside the gene matches. The CDR3 sequence is CASSSGQGPHEQYF. The DNA of the CDR3 is TGTGCCAGCAGCTCGGGACAGGGGCCCCACGAGCAGTACTTC. The full variable domain, in which reference TRBV5-4 and TRBJ2-7 provide the parts outside the CDR3, is ETGVTQSPTHLIKTRGQQVTLRCSSQSGHNTVSWYQQALGQGPQFIFQYYREEENGRGNFPPRFSGLQFPNYSSELNVNALELDDSALYLCASSSGQGPHEQYFGPGTRLTVT.

The chain carries TRBV9 and TRBJ2-3; tentatively, D is TRBD2 (6 bases). Germline loops: CDR1 SGDLS, CDR2 YYNGEE. The CDR3 loop spans 15 amino acids. V lost 4 bases and J 0 bases, leaving 12 bases between the germline ends. The CDR3 loop is CASSFSGTSTDTQYF. DNA of the CDR3: TGTGCCAGCAGCTTTAGCGGAACTAGCACAGATACGCAGTATTTT.

This clone came up a few times. J is TRBJ2-2 and V is TRBV19; a weak D match, TRBD2 (6 bases). Deletions cut 6 bases from V and 5 bases from J, with 13 bases between. CDR3 size: 14 residues. Per the germline V gene, CDR1 is LNHDA and CDR2 is SQIVND (reference sequence). The CDR3 sequence is CASSLTRQTGELFF. The CDR3 coding sequence is TGTGCCAGTAGCCTGACTAGACAAACCGGGGAGCTGTTTTTT.

This clone was seen at least ten times. This chain joins TRBV3-1 (or the pseudogene TRBV3-2) and TRBJ2-5; TRBD2 aligns across 12 bases. CDR1 and CDR2 from the germline V gene are LGHDT and YNNKEL (reference sequence). This CDR3 is built from 15 residues. V lost 11 bases and J lost 5; bases outside the gene matches: 12. In nucleotides, the CDR3 is TGTGCCGCGTCTAGACTAGCGGGGGCCGCGGAGACCCAGTACTTC. This sequence encodes CAASRLAGAAETQYF.

The J gene is TRBJ2-5, the V gene TRBV9, with 14 positions matching TRBD2. The CDR3 is made up of 17 amino acids. V trimming: 2 bases; J trimming: 4 bases; junction bases outside the gene matches: 7. CDR1 and CDR2 from the germline V gene are SGDLS and YYNGEE. The CDR3 reads CASSVTSGGATGETQYF. In DNA, the CDR3 is TGTGCCAGCAGCGTGACTAGCGGGGGGGCTACGGGAGAGACCCAGTACTTC.

V usage is TRBV6-1 and J usage is TRBJ2-2; 7 positions agree with TRBD2. Germline trimming cut 3 bases from V and 7 bases from J; bases unmatched to any gene: 8. This CDR3 comprises 15 residues. Germline V gene data show CDR1 as MNHNS and CDR2 as SASEGT. The CDR3 nucleotides are TGTGCCAGCAGTGACCAGTTGGAGCGGGGCGGGGAGCTGTTTTTT. This translates into CASSDQLERGGELFF.

This clone occurred a few times. This rearrangement joins TRBV6-6 to TRBJ2-6; TRBD1 agrees at 8 bases. Trimming at V came to 6 bases and at J to 4 bases, leaving 2 bases not matched to a gene. Germline V gene sequence: CDR1 MNHNY, CDR2 SVGAGI (reference sequence). The CDR3 has 14 amino acids. The CDR3 sequence: CASRRTGGANVLTF. CDR3 sequence (DNA): TGTGCCAGCAGGAGGACAGGGGGGGCCAACGTCCTGACTTTC.

The rearrangement joins TRBV6-2 or TRBV6-3 to TRBJ2-1, with 7 bases lining up with TRBD2. There are 14 residues in the CDR3. The germline V gene encodes CDR1 MNHEY and CDR2 SVGEGT. The trim removed 4 bases at V and 8 bases at J, leaving 8 bases unmatched. The CDR3 is CASSFLRERDEQFF. The CDR3 DNA sequence: TGTGCCAGCAGTTTTCTGCGGGAGAGGGATGAGCAGTTCTTC.

The CDR3, as DNA: TGCGCCAGCAGCTTCGGGGAGGGAGATACGCAGTATTTT. This gives the protein CASSFGEGDTQYF. This rearrangement joins TRBV5-1 to TRBJ2-3; 7 bases are shared with TRBD2. The CDR3 is made up of 13 amino acids. CDR1 is SGHRS and CDR2 is YFSETQ in the germline V gene. J gave up 5 bases and V 2 bases, and 2 bases lay outside the gene matches.

The chain couples TRBV7-2 to TRBJ2-5; D gene ambiguous. V was cut by 1 base and J by 5 bases, with 14 bases left in between. This CDR3 spans 15 amino acids. Germline CDR1 and CDR2: SGHTA and FQGNSA. The DNA for the CDR3 is TGTGCCAGCAGCTTAGTGGTAGCCCAGTGGGAGACCCAGTACTTC. Its translation: CASSLVVAQWETQYF.

This clone showed up just a few times. The CDR3 nucleotides are TGCGCCAGCAGCTTCGCGGGTTCCTTTAATGAAAAACTGTTTTTT. Its protein product is CASSFAGSFNEKLFF. The chain couples TRBV5-1 to TRBJ1-4; D unclear. Germline V gene sequence: CDR1 SGHRS, CDR2 YFSETQ. V lost 2 bases and J 4 bases, leaving 12 bases between the germline ends. The CDR3 has 15 amino acids.

This rearrangement joins TRBV21-1 to TRBJ2-3; TRBD1, the D gene given by the table, was not confirmed from the DNA. TRBV21-1 is deemed a pseudogene. The CDR3 extends over 21 amino acids. The CDR3 region has the DNA TGTGCCAGCAGTCAAAGACGGGGGAACGGGACAGGGGTCCCGGCGGGAGATACGCAGTATTTT. This sequence encodes CASSQRRGNGTGVPAGDTQYF.

This clone has only one observation. The J gene is TRBJ1-5, the V gene TRBV28, with D tentatively TRBD1 (5 bases). The CDR3 loop spans 15 amino acids. The V gene lost 6 bases and the J gene lost 7 bases, with 19 bases spanning the gap. CDR1 MDHEN and CDR2 SYDVKM come from the germline V gene. This CDR3 reads CASRLGTDFGQPQHF. Written as DNA, the CDR3 is TGTGCCAGCAGACTCGGGACTGACTTTGGCCAGCCCCAGCATTTT.

The chain is built from TRBV30 and TRBJ2-3; 13 nucleotides line up with TRBD2. The germline V gene has CDR1 GTSNPN and CDR2 SVGIG (reference sequence). CDR3 length equals 15 residues. After removal of 1 base from V and 6 bases from J, the junction contained 4 bases not matched to a gene. The CDR3 DNA is TGTGCCTGGAGTGGGGGACTAGCGGGGAGGGATACGCAGTATTTT. It specifies CAWSGGLAGRDTQYF. Variable domain in full (rest from reference TRBV30 and TRBJ2-3): SQTIHQWPATLVQPVGSPLSLECTVEGTSNPNLYWYRQAAGRGLQLLFYSVGIGQISSEVPQNLSASRPQDRQFILSSKKLLLSDSGFYLCAWSGGLAGRDTQYFGPGTRLTVL.

This chain connects TRBV6-1 to TRBJ1-6, with 7 bases aligning to TRBD1. The ends lost 4 bases at V and 2 bases at J; junction bases unmatched: 11. This CDR3 comprises 18 residues. Germline assignment: CDR1 MNHNS and CDR2 SASEGT. The CDR3 loop is CASSGPTGTVTYNSPLHF. CDR3 bases: TGTGCCAGCAGTGGACCGACAGGGACGGTAACCTATAATTCACCCCTCCACTTT.

V is TRBV5-1 and J is TRBJ2-5; 8 nucleotides match TRBD1. CDR3 length: 14 amino acids. Germline CDR1 and CDR2: SGHRS and YFSETQ. Losses at the gene ends were 6 bases for V and 5 bases for J; bases not matched to a gene: 9. The CDR3 bases are TGCGCCAGCACCCGACAGGGGAATGATGAGACCCAGTACTTC. Its translation is CASTRQGNDETQYF.

The genes are TRBV24-1 and TRBJ1-2; TRBD1 matches 7 bases. J gave up 0 bases and V 4 bases, and 4 bases lay outside the gene matches. This CDR3 has 15 residues. Germline CDR1 reads KGHDR; CDR2 reads SFDVKD. This CDR3 reads CATSDPGQANYGYTF. For the CDR3, the DNA is TGTGCCACCAGTGACCCAGGACAGGCTAACTATGGCTACACCTTC.

This chain links TRBV27 with TRBJ2-3; 9 positions agree with TRBD2. Germline V CDR1 and CDR2: MNHEY, SMNVEV (reference sequence). The CDR3 contains 20 residues. Germline trimming cut 0 bases from V and 8 bases from J; bases unmatched to any gene: 21. CDR3 nucleotide sequence: TGTGCCAGCAGTTTATCGACCCTCTTAGGGCGGGAGGGCCAAAACAGTACGCAGTATTTT. This sequence encodes CASSLSTLLGREGQNSTQYF.

As to this clone: Distinct nucleotide sequences in the sample also encode this CDR3. The chain employs TRBV12-3 or TRBV12-4 and TRBJ2-7; D ambiguous. Trimming shortened V by 6 bases and J by 2 bases, and 5 bases separated the two germline ends. This CDR3 contains 11 residues. The CDR3 region has the DNA TGTGCCAGCAGCCCAGCCTACGAGCAGTACTTC. Translated: CASSPAYEQYF.

The chain has TRBV5-8 and TRBJ2-1, with no clear D. Germline assignment: CDR1 SGHTS and CDR2 YDEGEE. The ends were cut back, 0 bases at V and 8 bases at J, with 12 bases in the middle. This CDR3 has 14 residues. The CDR3 loop reads CASSLESGADEQFF. In nucleotides, the CDR3 is TGTGCCAGCAGCTTGGAGTCAGGTGCCGATGAGCAGTTCTTC.